Below are 32 T cell receptor beta chains sequenced from a single sample in a study of T-cell memory formation after mild COVID-19. MiXCR was run by TCRdb on the 5' RACE reads, yielding one entry per CDR3 protein. The data hold approximately 150,000 distinct CDR3 sequences, with about 6.1% observed a single time. Sequenced input: PBMCs or a T cell subset sorted from them (not recorded which). The receptors were sampled from an adult woman who had mild COVID-19 (a few samples of this study predate the infection). Cell type and time point are not known.

The sample holds many counts of this clonotype. The chain links TRBV18 to TRBJ1-1; 7 nucleotides line up with TRBD1. Trimming at V came to 0 bases and at J to 6 bases, leaving 13 bases not matched to a gene. Germline V CDR1 and CDR2: KGHSH, LQKENI. The CDR3 covers 17 residues. Written as DNA, the CDR3 is TGTGCCAGCTCACCACCGGGACAGCGAGTGGTTGGAGCTGAAGCTTTCTTT. This gives the protein CASSPPGQRVVGAEAFF. The entire variable domain, with the rest obtained from reference TRBV18 and TRBJ1-1, is as follows: NAGVMQNPRHLVRRRGQEARLRCSPMKGHSHVYWYRQLPEEGLKFMVYLQKENIIDESGMPKERFSAEFPKEGPSILRIQQVVRGDSAAYFCASSPPGQRVVGAEAFFGQGTRLTVV.

The V gene is TRBV19, the J gene TRBJ2-1; D unresolved. The ends were cut back, 5 bases at V and 7 bases at J, with 9 bases in the middle. Germline loops: CDR1 LNHDA, CDR2 SQIVND (reference sequence). The CDR3 loop spans 12 amino acids. CDR3 nucleotide sequence: TGTGCCAGTAGTGAAGGGTGGAATGAGCAGTTCTTC. This gives the protein CASSEGWNEQFF.

A few counts support this clonotype. This chain joins TRBV24-1 and TRBJ2-2; 10 bases map to TRBD1. Trimming took 3 bases from V and 4 from J; bases not matched to a gene: 4. Germline CDR1 reads KGHDR; CDR2 reads SFDVKD. This CDR3 has 16 residues. The CDR3 is CATSDAGTGVTGELFF. The CDR3 DNA reads as TGTGCCACCAGTGATGCCGGGACAGGGGTCACCGGGGAGCTGTTTTTT.

This clonotype came up a few times. This chain joins TRBV19 and TRBJ2-5; a possible D gene is TRBD1 (6 bases). V was cut by 4 bases and J by 4 bases, with 10 bases left in between. CDR1 is LNHDA, CDR2 SQIVND, per germline (reference sequence). The length of the CDR3 is 13 residues. In DNA form, the CDR3 reads TGTGCCAGTAGTAAGGGGACAACAGAGACCCAGTACTTC. Translated: CASSKGTTETQYF.

Many counts were recorded for this clonotype. This sequence joins TRBV20-1 and TRBJ2-1, with 7 positions matching TRBD1. The CDR3 consists of 16 residues. J lost 0 bases, V lost 4 bases, and 9 bases had no gene match. Germline V gene sequence: CDR1 DFQATT, CDR2 SNEGSKA (reference sequence). The CDR3 bases are TGCAGTGCTATCCACAGGGGAAAAAGCTCCTACAATGAGCAGTTCTTC. Amino acid sequence: CSAIHRGKSSYNEQFF.

This clonotype was seen many times. The rearrangement joins TRBV6-5 to TRBJ1-6; 8 bases match TRBD1. This CDR3 spans 16 amino acids. Germline V gene data show CDR1 as MNHEY and CDR2 as SVGAGI. With V trimmed by 6 bases and J by 7 bases, 11 bases remained unmatched. CDR3 protein: CASRESPRDRNSPLHF. The CDR3 DNA reads TGTGCCAGCAGGGAAAGCCCCCGGGACAGGAATTCACCCCTCCACTTT.

This clonotype was recorded at least ten times. This rearrangement joins TRBV7-9 to TRBJ1-3, with D perhaps TRBD1 (5 bases). The CDR3 is made up of 15 amino acids. Per germline, CDR1 SEHNR and CDR2 FQNEAQ (reference sequence). Trimming took 1 base from V and 0 from J, leaving 7 bases between them. The CDR3 loop is CASSLEGLSGNTIYF. DNA of the CDR3: TGTGCCAGCAGCTTAGAGGGACTCTCTGGAAACACCATATATTTT.

The chain recombines TRBV27 with TRBJ2-1; TRBD2 matches at 11 bases. Germline V gene sequence: CDR1 MNHEY, CDR2 SMNVEV (reference sequence). Losses at the gene ends were 4 bases for V and 4 bases for J; bases not matched to a gene: 6. The length of the CDR3 is 16 residues. The CDR3 here is CASSSRGTSGYNEQFF. DNA for the CDR3: TGTGCCAGCAGTTCCCGAGGGACTAGCGGTTACAATGAGCAGTTCTTC.

The genes are TRBV27 and TRBJ1-1; no clear D. CDR3 length equals 13 residues. Trimming shortened V by 5 bases and J by 1 base, and 8 bases separated the two germline ends. Germline V gene lookup returns CDR1 MNHEY and CDR2 SMNVEV (reference sequence). CDR3 residues: CASSHSPNTEAFF. The CDR3, as DNA: TGTGCCAGCAGTCACTCCCCGAACACTGAAGCTTTCTTT.

This clonotype was seen repeatedly, ten times or more. J is TRBJ2-3 and V is TRBV6-6; unclear D gene. CDR1 is MNHNY and CDR2 is SVGAGI in the germline V gene (reference sequence). This CDR3 spans 13 amino acids. The V gene lost 4 bases and the J gene lost 2 bases, with 7 bases spanning the gap. DNA for the CDR3: TGTGCCAGCAGTTCAAGAGACACAGATACGCAGTATTTT. The encoded protein is CASSSRDTDTQYF.

This chain uses TRBV7-9 with TRBJ2-2; TRBD1 or TRBD2 may be the D gene (5 bases each). V dropped 7 bases and J dropped 5 bases, with 23 bases sitting between them. CDR3 size: 17 residues. Per germline, CDR1 SEHNR and CDR2 FQNEAQ (reference sequence). The chain's CDR3 is CASTLGTVNRNTGELFF. The CDR3 nucleotides read TGTGCCAGCACCCTCGGGACCGTCAATCGGAATACCGGGGAGCTGTTTTTT.

This clonotype was seen many times. The chain combines TRBV4-1 with TRBJ1-1; D might be TRBD1 (5 bases). The V and J ends lost 0 bases and 4 bases respectively, with 12 bases between them. The germline V gene encodes CDR1 MGHRA and CDR2 YSYEKL. This CDR3 has 15 residues. CDR3 amino acids: CASSQDGGVGTEAFF. The CDR3 DNA reads TGCGCCAGCAGCCAAGATGGAGGGGTGGGCACTGAAGCTTTCTTT.

Notes on this clonotype: This may be a read error, as it is one base from a much larger clone. This chain connects TRBV7-6 to TRBJ2-7; TRBD2 might be the D (6 bases). Trimming took 4 bases from V and 7 from J, leaving 11 bases between them. The germline V gene encodes CDR1 SGHVS and CDR2 FNYEAQ. The CDR3 contains 12 residues. This chain's CDR3 is CASSYAAGEQYF. The CDR3 coding sequence is TGTGCCAGCAGCTACGCCGCGGGAGAGCAGTACTTC.

Ten or more counts support this clonotype. The V gene is TRBV4-2, the J gene TRBJ2-4; D may be TRBD2 (5 bases). The CDR3 covers 15 residues. V dropped 0 bases and J dropped 1 base, with 7 bases sitting between them. Per the germline V gene, CDR1 is LGHNA and CDR2 is YNFKEQ. As DNA, the CDR3 is TGTGCCAGCAGCCAAGATGAGGGTGCCAAAAACATTCAGTACTTC. Amino acids: CASSQDEGAKNIQYF.

The J gene is TRBJ2-7, the V gene TRBV14; perhaps TRBD1 as D (5 bases). The V and J ends lost 6 bases and 3 bases respectively, with 18 bases between them. The CDR3 runs 15 residues. Per germline, CDR1 SGHDN and CDR2 FVKESK. CDR3 region: CASSRQSRYFYEQYF. The CDR3 coding sequence is TGTGCCAGCAGTCGACAGAGCCGCTACTTCTACGAGCAGTACTTC.

This clonotype turned up a few times. V is TRBV5-6 and J is TRBJ2-1; no firm D call. Trimming cost V 0 bases and J 7 bases, with 17 bases left between them. The germline V gene encodes CDR1 SGHDT and CDR2 YYEEEE. The CDR3 is 16 residues long. The CDR3 DNA follows: TGTGCCAGCAGCTTGGGATTCGGTGCATTGTTTAATGAGCAGTTCTTC. Protein: CASSLGFGALFNEQFF.

This clonotype was detected ten times or more. V usage is TRBV6-5 and J usage is TRBJ2-7; D is perhaps TRBD1 (5 bases). Germline V gene sequence: CDR1 MNHEY, CDR2 SVGAGI. The CDR3 is 14 residues long. Deletions cut 6 bases from V and 2 bases from J, with 14 bases between. Written as DNA, the CDR3 is TGTGCCAGCAGCCACACCCAGGGCCCCTACGAGCAGTACTTC. This translates into CASSHTQGPYEQYF.

Of note for this clonotype: This probably arose from a read error, given a far larger clone one base away. This sequence joins TRBV11-2 and TRBJ2-7; 12 nucleotides line up with TRBD1. Germline-derived CDR1 and CDR2 are SGHAT and FQNNGV. The J segment lost 5 bases and the V segment lost 6 bases, leaving 2 bases of the junction unmatched. The CDR3 consists of 13 residues. The CDR3 DNA reads TGTGCCAGCAGACGGGACAGGGGGCACGAGCAGTACTTC. Amino acid sequence: CASRRDRGHEQYF. The complete variable domain, with remaining parts taken from reference TRBV11-2 and TRBJ2-7, reads EAGVAQSPRYKIIEKRQSVAFWCNPISGHATLYWYQQILGQGPKLLIQFQNNGVVDDSQLPKDRFSAERLKGVDSTLKIQPAKLEDSAVYLCASRRDRGHEQYFGPGTRLTVT.

The V and J genes are TRBV7-9 and TRBJ2-3, with D possibly being TRBD1 or TRBD2 (5 bases each). This CDR3 is built from 16 residues. Germline values: CDR1 SEHNR, CDR2 FQNEAQ (reference sequence). V was cut by 3 bases and J by 2 bases, with 15 bases left in between. CDR3 in amino acids: CASSFGASSATDTQYF. CDR3 bases: TGTGCCAGCAGCTTCGGGGCTAGCTCCGCCACAGATACGCAGTATTTT.

V gene TRBV29-1 combines with J gene TRBJ1-1, with 10 bases identical to TRBD1. CDR3 size: 13 residues. V shed 7 bases, J shed 4 bases, and the junction held 6 bases outside the gene matches. Looked up from germline, CDR1 is SQVTM and CDR2 is ANQGSEA. The DNA of the CDR3 is TGCAGCGCTCGGACAGGGGGGATCACTGAAGCTTTCTTT. It translates to CSARTGGITEAFF.

This clonotype was picked up a small number of times. This chain links TRBV19 with TRBJ2-3, with 10 bases aligning to TRBD1. CDR1 is LNHDA, CDR2 SQIVND, per germline (reference sequence). CDR3 length equals 15 residues. The junction had 7 bases not matched to a gene; V was cut back by 6 bases and J by 4 bases. The DNA for the CDR3 is TGTGCCAGTAGCTCGTCCGGGACAGGGGCAGATACGCAGTATTTT. Protein product: CASSSSGTGADTQYF.

V and J are TRBV9 and TRBJ1-1, with D unclear. V lost 3 bases and J 1 base, leaving 13 bases between the germline ends. This CDR3 has 15 amino acids. The germline CDR1 and CDR2 sequences are SGDLS and YYNGEE. The CDR3 region has the DNA TGTGCCAGCAGCGGACGGACCTGGGGGAACACTGAAGCTTTCTTT. Translating gives CASSGRTWGNTEAFF. The full variable domain, its missing parts supplied by reference TRBV9 and TRBJ1-1, is DSGVTQTPKHLITATGQRVTLRCSPRSGDLSVYWYQQSLDQGLQFLIQYYNGEERAKGNILERFSAQQFPDLHSELNLSSLELGDSALYFCASSGRTWGNTEAFFGQGTRLTVV.

This clonotype was detected many times. The V call is TRBV20-1, the J call TRBJ2-7; D is unclear. CDR1 and CDR2 from the germline V gene are DFQATT and SNEGSKA (reference sequence). The V and J ends lost 3 bases and 3 bases respectively, with 15 bases between them. CDR3 size: 14 residues. The CDR3 spells CSASKDPSLYEQYF. Here the CDR3 DNA reads TGCAGTGCTAGCAAGGACCCCTCCCTCTACGAGCAGTACTTC.

This clonotype was found many times. The chain has TRBV5-7 and TRBJ2-7; TRBD2 agrees at 7 bases. TRBV5-7 is identified as an open reading frame with a role that is uncertain. The V and J ends lost 6 bases and 0 bases, in that order; junction bases with no gene match: 15. The CDR3 extends over 17 amino acids. The CDR3 here is CASIGASGELSSYEQYF. CDR3 sequence (DNA): TGTGCCAGCATTGGGGCTAGCGGAGAGCTGAGCTCCTACGAGCAGTACTTC.

This chain joins TRBV7-9 and TRBJ2-6; no clear D gene. The germline gives CDR1 SEHNR, CDR2 FQNEAQ (reference sequence). The V and J ends lost 5 bases and 0 bases respectively, with 8 bases between them. There are 15 residues in the CDR3. CDR3 amino acids: CASSPTTSGANVLTF. The CDR3 region has the DNA TGTGCCAGCAGCCCTACAACCTCTGGGGCCAACGTCCTGACTTTC. Using reference TRBV7-9 and TRBJ2-6 for the parts outside the CDR3, the full variable domain is DTGVSQNPRHKITKRGQNVTFRCDPISEHNRLYWYRQTLGQGPEFLTYFQNEAQLEKSRLLSDRFSAERPKGSFSTLEIQRTEQGDSAMYLCASSPTTSGANVLTFGAGSRLTVL.

This clonotype was seen repeatedly, ten times or more. This sequence joins TRBV5-1 and TRBJ2-6, with D hard to call. Germline assignment: CDR1 SGHRS and CDR2 YFSETQ. There are 13 residues in the CDR3. Trimming removed 2 bases at V and 2 bases at J, with 2 bases between. The CDR3 reads CASSFTGANVLTF. In DNA form, the CDR3 reads TGCGCCAGCAGCTTTACTGGGGCCAACGTCCTGACTTTC.

This clonotype was observed at least ten times. This chain links TRBV12-3 or TRBV12-4 with TRBJ2-4; D gene uncertain. CDR3 length equals 15 residues. The V end lost 0 bases, the J end lost 3 bases, and 9 bases lay between the germline ends. CDR3 protein: CASSLASLNKNIQYF. CDR3 DNA: TGTGCCAGCAGTTTAGCTAGCCTCAACAAAAACATTCAGTACTTC.

This clonotype was seen at least ten times. V is TRBV12-3 or TRBV12-4 and J is TRBJ2-7; D tentatively reads TRBD1 or TRBD2 (6 bases each). The CDR3 totals 13 residues. The V end was cut by 8 bases, the J end by 7 bases, with 18 bases between. This chain's CDR3 is CASRESGVEEQYF. The CDR3 DNA reads TGTGCCAGCCGGGAGTCAGGGGTCGAGGAGCAGTACTTC.

This clonotype was picked up many times. The J gene is TRBJ2-3, the V gene TRBV5-1, with D possibly being TRBD2 (6 bases). The germline CDR1 and CDR2 sequences are SGHRS and YFSETQ. V lost 0 bases, J lost 6 bases, and 14 bases lay in between. CDR3 size: 15 residues. The CDR3 here is CASSLAGTRGDTQYF. The CDR3 DNA sequence: TGCGCCAGCAGCTTGGCCGGGACTCGAGGTGATACGCAGTATTTT.

This clonotype was found many times. V and J are TRBV20-1 and TRBJ2-2; 8 bases are a match to TRBD2. Looked up from germline, CDR1 is DFQATT and CDR2 is SNEGSKA (reference sequence). With 4 bases clipped from V and 3 bases from J, the junction kept 1 base outside the gene matches. The CDR3 sequence is 13 residues long. The CDR3 loop is CSAMRGDTGELFF. CDR3 DNA sequence: TGCAGTGCTATGCGGGGGGACACCGGGGAGCTGTTTTTT.

The chain couples TRBV7-2 to TRBJ1-1; the D gene is possibly TRBD1 (5 bases). Trimming cost V 3 bases and J 4 bases, with 12 bases left between them. The CDR3 covers 14 residues. Germline CDR1 SGHTA, CDR2 FQGNSA. CDR3 protein: CASSLFSGGTEAFF. CDR3 nucleotides: TGTGCCAGCAGCTTGTTTTCGGGGGGCACTGAAGCTTTCTTT. The full variable domain, with the rest looked up from reference TRBV7-2 and TRBJ1-1, is GAGVSQSPSNKVTEKGKDVELRCDPISGHTALYWYRQSLGQGLEFLIYFQGNSAPDKSGLPSDRFSAERTGGSVSTLTIQRTQQEDSAVYLCASSLFSGGTEAFFGQGTRLTVV.

The chain links TRBV7-2 to TRBJ2-7, with D perhaps TRBD2 (6 bases). V was cut by 5 bases and J by 0 bases, with 14 bases left in between. The germline V gene encodes CDR1 SGHTA and CDR2 FQGNSA. CDR3 size: 15 residues. CDR3 amino acids: CASSPSGGSSYEQYF. The DNA of the CDR3 is TGTGCCAGCAGCCCCTCAGGAGGGAGCTCCTACGAGCAGTACTTC. The full variable domain, in which reference TRBV7-2 and TRBJ2-7 provide the parts outside the CDR3, is GAGVSQSPSNKVTEKGKDVELRCDPISGHTALYWYRQSLGQGLEFLIYFQGNSAPDKSGLPSDRFSAERTGGSVSTLTIQRTQQEDSAVYLCASSPSGGSSYEQYFGPGTRLTVT.